This entry concerns a single TCR delta chain. Its antigen is unidentified. The sorted cells were CD3+ Vdelta1+ Vdelta2- thymocytes from alphabeta-depleted thymus. The entry originates in a study of Vδ1+ human thymocytes. The template was reverse-transcribed extracted RNA. Multiplex PCR used pooled V-gene forward primers and a constant-region reverse primer to amplify CDR3s. TCRdb re-called the multiplex PCR reads through CATT. The sample shows more than 45,000 delta-chain clones, about 16% of them seen only once. The CDR3 has 19 amino acids. Germline V gene sequence: CDR1 TSWWSYY, CDR2 QGS. V dropped 2 bases and J dropped 10 bases, with 32 bases sitting between them. Study-level points and caveats: Highly polyclonal TRG and TRD repertoires with Gaussian CDR3 length distributions appeared in thymus. Donors shared many TRG clonotypes but few TRD clonotypes. About 20% of thymic delta-chain sequences were Vdelta2, with few Vdelta3, unlike blood Vdelta1+ controls.

The receptor's source is a girl under three years old who had congenital heart surgery. The chain uses TRDV1 and TRDJ1; a weak D match, TRDD3 (6 bases). The sample taken for sequencing was Vdelta1+ gamma-delta thymocytes from the thymus. Subset specified: FACS-sorted CD3+ TCRalphabeta- TCRVdelta1+ TCRVdelta2- thymocytes. The CDR3 sequence: CALGEERSFSTSGGKRLIF. CDR3 nucleotides: TGTGCTCTTGGGGAAGAGAGAAGCTTCTCGACGTCGGGGGGGAAAAGACTCATCTTT.